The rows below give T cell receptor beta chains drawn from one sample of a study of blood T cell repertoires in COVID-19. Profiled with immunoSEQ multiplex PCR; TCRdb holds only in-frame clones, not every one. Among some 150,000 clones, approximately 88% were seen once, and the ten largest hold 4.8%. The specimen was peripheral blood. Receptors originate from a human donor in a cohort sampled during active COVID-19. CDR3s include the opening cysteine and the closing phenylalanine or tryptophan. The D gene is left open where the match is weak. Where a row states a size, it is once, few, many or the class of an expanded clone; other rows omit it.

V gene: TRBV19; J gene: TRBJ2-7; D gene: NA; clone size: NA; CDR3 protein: CASSISGGPGEQYF; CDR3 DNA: TGTGCCAGTAGTATCTCCGGGGGTCCGGGCGAGCAGTACTTC
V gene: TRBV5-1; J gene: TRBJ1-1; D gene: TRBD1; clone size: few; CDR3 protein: CASSLEGQVNTEAFF; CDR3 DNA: TGCGCCAGCAGCTTGGAGGGACAGGTGAACACTGAAGCTTTCTTT
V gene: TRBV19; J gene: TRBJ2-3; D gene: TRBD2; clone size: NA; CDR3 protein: CASSIEGKRGSTDTQYF; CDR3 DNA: TGTGCCAGTAGTATTGAGGGAAAGCGGGGAAGCACAGATACGCAGTATTTT
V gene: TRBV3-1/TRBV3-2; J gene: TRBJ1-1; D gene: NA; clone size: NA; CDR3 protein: CASGGAGMDTEAFF; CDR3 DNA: TGTGCCAGCGGGGGGGCAGGAATGGACACTGAAGCTTTCTTT
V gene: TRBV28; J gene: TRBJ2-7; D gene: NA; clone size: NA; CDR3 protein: CASSFGRGVQEQYF; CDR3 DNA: TGTGCCAGCAGTTTCGGCAGGGGGGTACAGGAGCAGTACTTC
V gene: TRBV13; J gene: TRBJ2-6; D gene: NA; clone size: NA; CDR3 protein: CASSLGRHSGANVLTF; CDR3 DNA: TGTGCCAGCAGCTTAGGCAGACACTCTGGGGCCAACGTCCTGACTTTC
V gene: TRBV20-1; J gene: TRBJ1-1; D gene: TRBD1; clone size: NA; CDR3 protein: CSARTRGQAFF; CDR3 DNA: TGCAGTGCTAGGACCAGGGGGCAAGCTTTCTTT
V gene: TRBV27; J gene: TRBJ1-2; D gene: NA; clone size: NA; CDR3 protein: CASSLSILMTAAYGYTF; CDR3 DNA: TGTGCCAGCAGTTTATCGATATTGATGACAGCTGCCTATGGCTACACCTTC
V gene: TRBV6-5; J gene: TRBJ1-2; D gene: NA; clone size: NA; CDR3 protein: CASSKTGNYGYTF; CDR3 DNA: TGTGCCAGCAGCAAGACAGGCAACTATGGCTACACCTTC
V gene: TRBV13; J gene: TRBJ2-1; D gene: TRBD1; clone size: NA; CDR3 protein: CASSRRDRTYNEQFF; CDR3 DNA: TGTGCCAGCAGCAGAAGGGACAGGACCTACAATGAGCAGTTCTTC
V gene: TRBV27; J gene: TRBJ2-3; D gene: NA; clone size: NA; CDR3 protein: CASSPTPFTQYF; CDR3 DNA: TGTGCCAGCAGTCCGACTCCCTTTACGCAGTATTTT
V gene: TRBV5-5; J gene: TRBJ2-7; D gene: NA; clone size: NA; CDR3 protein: CASSLGAGLSYEQYF; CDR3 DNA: TGTGCCAGCAGCTTGGGTGCGGGACTTTCCTACGAGCAGTACTTC
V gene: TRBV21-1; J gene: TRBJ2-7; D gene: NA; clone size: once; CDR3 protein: CASSKGQGLLSAGEQYF; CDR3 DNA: TGTGCCAGCAGCAAAGGCCAAGGGCTTCTCTCTGCGGGCGAGCAGTACTTC
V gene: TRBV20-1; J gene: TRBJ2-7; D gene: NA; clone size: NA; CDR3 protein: CSASTGTLSYEQYF; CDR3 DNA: TGCAGTGCTAGTACAGGAACCCTCTCCTACGAGCAGTACTTC
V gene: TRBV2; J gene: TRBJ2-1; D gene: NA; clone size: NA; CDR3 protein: CASSETAAYNEQFF; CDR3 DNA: TGTGCCAGCAGTGAAACAGCTGCCTACAATGAGCAGTTCTTC
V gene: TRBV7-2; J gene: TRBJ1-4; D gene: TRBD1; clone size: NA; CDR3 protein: CASSQGQGALREKLFF; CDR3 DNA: TGTGCCAGCAGCCAGGGACAGGGGGCATTAAGGGAAAAACTGTTTTTT
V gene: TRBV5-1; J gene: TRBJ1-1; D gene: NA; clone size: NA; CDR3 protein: CASSHTTSGINTEAFF; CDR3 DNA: TGCGCCAGCAGCCATACGACATCAGGGATCAACACTGAAGCTTTCTTT